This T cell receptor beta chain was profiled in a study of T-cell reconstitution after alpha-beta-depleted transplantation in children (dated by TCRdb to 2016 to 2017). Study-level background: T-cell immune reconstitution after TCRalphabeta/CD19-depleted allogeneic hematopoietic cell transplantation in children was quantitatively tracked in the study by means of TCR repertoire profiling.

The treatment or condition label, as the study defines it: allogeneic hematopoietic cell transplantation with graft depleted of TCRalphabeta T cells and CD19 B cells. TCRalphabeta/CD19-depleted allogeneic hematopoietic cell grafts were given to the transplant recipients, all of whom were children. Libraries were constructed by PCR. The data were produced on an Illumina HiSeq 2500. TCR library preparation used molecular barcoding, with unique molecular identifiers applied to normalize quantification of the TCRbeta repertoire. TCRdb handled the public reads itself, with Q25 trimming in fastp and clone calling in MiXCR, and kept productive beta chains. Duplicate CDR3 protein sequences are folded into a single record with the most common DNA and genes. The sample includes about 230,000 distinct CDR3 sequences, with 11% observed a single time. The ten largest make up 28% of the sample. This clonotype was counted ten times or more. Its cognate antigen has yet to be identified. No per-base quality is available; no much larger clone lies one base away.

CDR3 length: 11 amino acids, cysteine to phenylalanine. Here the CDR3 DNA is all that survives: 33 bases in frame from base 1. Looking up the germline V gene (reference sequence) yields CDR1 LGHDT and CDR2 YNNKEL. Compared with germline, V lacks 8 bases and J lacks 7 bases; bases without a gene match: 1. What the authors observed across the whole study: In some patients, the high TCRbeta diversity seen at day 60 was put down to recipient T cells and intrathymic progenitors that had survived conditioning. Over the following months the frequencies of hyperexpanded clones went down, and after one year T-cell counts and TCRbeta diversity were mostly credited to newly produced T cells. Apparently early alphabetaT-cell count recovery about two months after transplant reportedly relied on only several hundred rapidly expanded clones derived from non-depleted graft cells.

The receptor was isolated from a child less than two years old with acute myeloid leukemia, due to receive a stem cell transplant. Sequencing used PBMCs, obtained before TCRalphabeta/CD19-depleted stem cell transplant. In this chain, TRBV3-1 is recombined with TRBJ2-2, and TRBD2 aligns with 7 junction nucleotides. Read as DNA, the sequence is TGTGCCAGCGGCGGGAGCGGGGAGCTGTTTTTT. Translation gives CASGGSGELFF. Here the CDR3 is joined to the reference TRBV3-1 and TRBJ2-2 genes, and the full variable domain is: DTAVSQTPKYLVTQMGNDKSIKCEQNLGHDTMYWYKQDSKKFLKIMFSYNNKELIINETVPNRFSPKSPDKAHLNLHINSLELGDSAVYFCASGGSGELFFGEGSRLTVL.